This T cell receptor beta chain was observed in a study of cytomegalovirus exposure and HLA in healthy donors. General study results and limits: Immune exposure data for these donors was limited to CMV serostatus. Among TCR beta chains of equal frequency, HLA-associated ones were more clonally expanded in a later analysis.

This clone came up once. Its target is not known. Germline values: CDR1 KGHSH, CDR2 LQKENI. Trimming pared 1 base from V and 1 base from J, leaving 8 bases between. CDR3 size: 15 residues. Primers: 60 Vbeta forward and 13 Jbeta reverse. The assay was immunoSEQ multiplex PCR, and TCRdb's table has in-frame clones only and misses some. The sample contains 150,000 to 200,000 clones, over 75% of which appear only once. The chain carries TRBV18 and TRBJ2-1; D might be TRBD1 (5 bases). The sequence came from a man between 18 and 29 years old in good health and CMV-seropositive. Sequencing input: PBMCs. CDR3 protein: CASSPRQGSYNEQFF. The CDR3 coding sequence is TGTGCCAGCTCACCACGTCAGGGTTCCTACAATGAGCAGTTCTTC.